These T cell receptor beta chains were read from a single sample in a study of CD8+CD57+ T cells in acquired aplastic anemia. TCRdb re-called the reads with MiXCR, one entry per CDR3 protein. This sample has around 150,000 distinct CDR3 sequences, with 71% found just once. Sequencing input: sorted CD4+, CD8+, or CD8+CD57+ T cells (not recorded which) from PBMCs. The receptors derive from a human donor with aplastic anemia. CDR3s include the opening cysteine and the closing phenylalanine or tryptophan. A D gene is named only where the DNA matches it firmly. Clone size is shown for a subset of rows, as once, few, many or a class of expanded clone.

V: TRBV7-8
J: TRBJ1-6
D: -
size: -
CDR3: CASSLSPGTSYNSPLHF
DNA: TGTGCCAGCAGCTTATCCCCGGGGACCTCCTATAATTCACCCCTCCACTTT

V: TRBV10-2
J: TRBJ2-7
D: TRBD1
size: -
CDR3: CASILPGQGVGQYF
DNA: TGCGCCAGCATTCTCCCGGGACAGGGCGTCGGGCAGTACTTC

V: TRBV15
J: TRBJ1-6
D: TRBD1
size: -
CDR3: CATSRDGQGNRPLHF
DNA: TGTGCCACCAGCAGAGATGGACAGGGAAACCGACCCCTCCACTTT

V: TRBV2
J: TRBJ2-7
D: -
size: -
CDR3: CASSSKGLADRVYEQYF
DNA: TGTGCCAGCAGTTCGAAGGGGCTGGCGGACCGCGTCTACGAGCAGTACTTC

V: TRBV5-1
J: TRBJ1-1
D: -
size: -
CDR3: CASSTTAWGVGGTEAFF
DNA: TGCGCCAGCAGCACGACAGCTTGGGGGGTCGGGGGCACTGAAGCTTTCTTT

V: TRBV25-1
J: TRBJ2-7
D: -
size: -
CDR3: CASRGQGRYEQYF
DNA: TGTGCCAGCAGGGGGCAGGGTCGGTACGAGCAGTACTTC

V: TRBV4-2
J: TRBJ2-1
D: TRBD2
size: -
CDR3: CASSQAAGTSISEQFF
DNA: TGTGCCAGCAGCCAAGCCGCCGGGACTAGCATATCTGAGCAGTTCTTC

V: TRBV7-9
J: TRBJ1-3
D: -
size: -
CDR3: CASSHGLFSGNTIYF
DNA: TGTGCCAGCAGCCATGGGTTGTTCTCTGGAAACACCATATATTTT

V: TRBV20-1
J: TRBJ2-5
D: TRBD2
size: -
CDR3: CSANKGTSVATQYF
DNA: TGCAGTGCCAACAAGGGGACTAGCGTGGCGACCCAGTACTTC

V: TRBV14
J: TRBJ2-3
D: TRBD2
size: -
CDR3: CASSPGGIDTQYF
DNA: TGTGCCAGCAGCCCCGGGGGGATAGATACGCAGTATTTT

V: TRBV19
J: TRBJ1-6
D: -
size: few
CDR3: CASRHRDSPLHF
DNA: TGTGCCAGTAGGCACAGGGATTCACCCCTCCACTTT

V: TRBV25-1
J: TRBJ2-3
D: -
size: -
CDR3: CASSFRVTDTQYF
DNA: TGTGCCAGCAGTTTTAGGGTCACAGATACGCAGTATTTT

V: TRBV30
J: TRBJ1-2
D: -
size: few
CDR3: CAWSVRGRGYGYTF
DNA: TGTGCCTGGAGTGTCAGGGGCAGAGGCTATGGCTACACCTTC

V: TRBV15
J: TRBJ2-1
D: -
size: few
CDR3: CATSRAQGNYNEQFF
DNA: TGTGCCACCAGCAGAGCCCAGGGGAACTACAATGAGCAGTTCTTC

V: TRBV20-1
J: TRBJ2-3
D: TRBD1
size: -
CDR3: CSARDRGRADTQYF
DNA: TGCAGTGCTAGGGACAGGGGGAGAGCAGATACGCAGTATTTT

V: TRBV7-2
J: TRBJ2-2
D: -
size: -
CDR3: CASSLFSGPNTGELFF
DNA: TGTGCCAGCAGCTTATTTAGCGGCCCGAACACCGGGGAGCTGTTTTTT

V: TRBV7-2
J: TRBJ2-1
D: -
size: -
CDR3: CASSQTDRSYNEQFF
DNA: TGTGCCAGCAGCCAGACCGATCGCTCCTACAATGAGCAGTTCTTC

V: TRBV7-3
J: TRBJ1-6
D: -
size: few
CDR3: CASQTASSYNSPLHF
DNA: TGTGCCAGCCAGACAGCCAGCTCCTATAATTCACCCCTCCACTTT

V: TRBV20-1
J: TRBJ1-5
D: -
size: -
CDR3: CSARGGGSTNLPQHF
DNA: TGCAGTGCTAGGGGAGGAGGGTCAACTAATCTGCCCCAGCATTTT

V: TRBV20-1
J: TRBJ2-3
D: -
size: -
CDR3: CSARDYAGPDTQYF
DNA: TGCAGTGCTAGAGATTACGCGGGTCCAGATACGCAGTATTTT

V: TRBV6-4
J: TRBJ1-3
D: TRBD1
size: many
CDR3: CASIGRQGSGNTIYF
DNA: TGTGCCAGCATAGGTCGACAGGGGAGTGGAAACACCATATATTTT

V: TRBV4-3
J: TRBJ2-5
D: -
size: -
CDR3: CASSQEFVGTWETQYF
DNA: TGCGCCAGCAGCCAAGAATTCGTCGGGACTTGGGAGACCCAGTACTTC

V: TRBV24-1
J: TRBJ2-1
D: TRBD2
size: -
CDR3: CATSLPGLAAYNEQFF
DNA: TGTGCCACCAGCTTGCCAGGACTAGCGGCCTACAATGAGCAGTTCTTC

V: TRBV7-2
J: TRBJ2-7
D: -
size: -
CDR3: CASSSRQSYEQYF
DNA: TGTGCCAGCAGCTCCAGGCAGTCCTACGAGCAGTACTTC

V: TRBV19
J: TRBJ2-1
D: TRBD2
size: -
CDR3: CASIGGRGGPKEQFF
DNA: TGTGCCAGTATTGGCGGGCGGGGGGGACCTAAAGAGCAGTTCTTC

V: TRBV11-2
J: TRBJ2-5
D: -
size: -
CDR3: CASSLVGSQTQYF
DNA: TGTGCCAGCAGCTTAGTAGGCAGTCAGACCCAGTACTTC

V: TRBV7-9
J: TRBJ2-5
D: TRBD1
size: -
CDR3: CASSQLKQGTGGETQYF
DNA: TGTGCCAGCAGCCAACTGAAACAAGGGACAGGGGGAGAGACCCAGTACTTC

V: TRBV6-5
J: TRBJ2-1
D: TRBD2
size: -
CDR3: CVSSTSGGPLNEQFF
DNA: TGTGTCAGCAGTACTAGCGGGGGGCCACTCAATGAGCAGTTCTTC

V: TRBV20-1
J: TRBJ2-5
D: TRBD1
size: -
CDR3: CSARGIGTGKETQYF
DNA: TGCAGTGCTAGAGGAATCGGGACAGGAAAAGAGACCCAGTACTTC

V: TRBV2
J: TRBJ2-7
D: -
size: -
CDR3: CASGTGTRAYEQYF
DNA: TGTGCCAGCGGAACCGGGACAAGAGCCTACGAGCAGTACTTC

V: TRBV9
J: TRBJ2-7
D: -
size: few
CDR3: CASSVEPTGYEQYF
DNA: TGTGCCAGCAGCGTAGAGCCAACGGGTTACGAGCAGTACTTC

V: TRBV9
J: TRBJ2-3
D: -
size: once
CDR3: CASSVGPSTDTQYF
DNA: TGTGCCAGCAGCGTAGGTCCTAGCACAGATACGCAGTATTTT

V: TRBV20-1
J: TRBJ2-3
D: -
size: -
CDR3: CSAIRGSTDTQYF
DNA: TGCAGTGCTATTCGGGGTAGCACAGATACGCAGTATTTT

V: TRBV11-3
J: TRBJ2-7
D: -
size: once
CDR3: CASSLAAGAEQYF
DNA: TGTGCCAGCAGCTTAGCGGCAGGGGCCGAGCAGTACTTC

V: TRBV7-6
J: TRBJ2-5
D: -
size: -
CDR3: CASSHRGETQYF
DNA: TGTGCCAGCAGCCACCGGGGGGAGACCCAGTACTTC

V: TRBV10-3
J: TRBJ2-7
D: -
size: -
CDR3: CAIMQGRRDEQYF
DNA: TGTGCCATCATGCAGGGCAGAAGGGACGAGCAGTACTTC

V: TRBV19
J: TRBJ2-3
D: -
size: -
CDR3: CASSIDDLDYTQYF
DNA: TGTGCCAGTAGTATAGATGATTTGGACTATACGCAGTATTTT

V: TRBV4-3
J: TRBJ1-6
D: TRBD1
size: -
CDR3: CASSQESGTGGSPLHF
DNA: TGCGCCAGCAGCCAAGAGTCCGGGACAGGGGGCTCACCCCTCCACTTT

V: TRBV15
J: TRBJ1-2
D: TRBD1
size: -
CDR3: CATSSRDRSSYGYTF
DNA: TGTGCCACCAGCAGTCGGGACAGATCGTCCTATGGCTACACCTTC

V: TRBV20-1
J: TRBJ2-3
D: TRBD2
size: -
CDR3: CSARGQREGSSTDTQYF
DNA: TGCAGTGCTAGGGGTCAGCGGGAGGGATCTAGCACAGATACGCAGTATTTT

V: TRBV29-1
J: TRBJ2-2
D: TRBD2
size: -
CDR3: CSVPRLAGTGELFF
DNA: TGCAGCGTTCCCCGACTAGCGGGCACCGGGGAGCTGTTTTTT

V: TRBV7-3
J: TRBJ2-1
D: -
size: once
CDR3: CASSTGGTRDEQFF
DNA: TGCGCCAGCAGCACAGGGGGGACTAGGGATGAGCAGTTCTTC

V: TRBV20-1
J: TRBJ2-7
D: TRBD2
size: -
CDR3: CSAWTSGSFEQYF
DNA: TGCAGTGCCTGGACTAGCGGGAGTTTCGAGCAGTACTTC

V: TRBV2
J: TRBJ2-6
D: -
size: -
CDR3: CASSTRTGANVLTF
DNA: TGTGCCAGCAGTACACGGACTGGGGCCAACGTCCTGACTTTC

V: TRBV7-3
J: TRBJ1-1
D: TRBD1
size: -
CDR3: CASSFPLGQARNTEAFF
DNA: TGTGCCAGCAGCTTTCCTTTAGGACAGGCGCGGAACACTGAAGCTTTCTTT

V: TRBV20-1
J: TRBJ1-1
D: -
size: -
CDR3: CSARDRRLGYTEAFF
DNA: TGCAGTGCTAGAGATCGTCGTCTGGGGTACACTGAAGCTTTCTTT

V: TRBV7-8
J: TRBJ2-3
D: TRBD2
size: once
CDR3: CASTLGTSGPDTQYF
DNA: TGTGCCAGCACCCTTGGGACTAGCGGGCCGGATACGCAGTATTTT

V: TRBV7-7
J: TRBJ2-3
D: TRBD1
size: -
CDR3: CASSPGQSTDTQYF
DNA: TGTGCTAGCAGCCCGGGACAGTCCACAGATACGCAGTATTTT

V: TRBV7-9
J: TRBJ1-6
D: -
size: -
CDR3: CASSLVGGYNSPLHF
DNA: TGTGCCAGCAGCTTAGTGGGGGGGTATAATTCACCCCTCCACTTT

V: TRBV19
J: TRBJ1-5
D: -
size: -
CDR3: CASSIEGSWAPQHF
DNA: TGTGCCAGTAGTATAGAAGGCAGTTGGGCGCCCCAGCATTTT

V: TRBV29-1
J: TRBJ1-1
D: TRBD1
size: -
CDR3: CSSDRDQAGAFF
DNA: TGCAGCTCCGACAGGGATCAGGCTGGAGCTTTCTTT

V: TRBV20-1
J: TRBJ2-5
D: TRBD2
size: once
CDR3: CSAPSERGVETQYF
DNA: TGCAGTGCTCCCTCCGAGCGGGGGGTGGAGACCCAGTACTTC

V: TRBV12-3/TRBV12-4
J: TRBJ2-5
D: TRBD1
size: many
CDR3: CASSFPGQGGETQYF
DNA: TGTGCCAGCAGTTTCCCCGGACAGGGTGGAGAGACCCAGTACTTC

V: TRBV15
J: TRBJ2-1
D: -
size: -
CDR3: CATSTPASRNEQFF
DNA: TGTGCCACCAGCACACCCGCGTCCCGCAATGAGCAGTTCTTC

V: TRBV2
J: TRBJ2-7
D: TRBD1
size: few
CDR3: CASSVSGGPYEQYF
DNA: TGTGCCAGCAGTGTTTCAGGGGGTCCCTACGAGCAGTACTTC

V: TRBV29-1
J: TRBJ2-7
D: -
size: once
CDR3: CSVEDGREPYEQYF
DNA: TGCAGCGTTGAAGATGGCAGGGAACCCTACGAGCAGTACTTC

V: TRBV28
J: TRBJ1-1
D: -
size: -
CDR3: CASSLGGPPNTEAFF
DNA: TGTGCCAGCAGTTTAGGGGGCCCGCCGAACACTGAAGCTTTCTTT

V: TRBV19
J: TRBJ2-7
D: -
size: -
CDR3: CASSIPIREPQHYEQYF
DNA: TGTGCCAGTAGTATCCCAATCCGGGAGCCTCAACACTACGAACAGTACTTC